The following is a T cell receptor (beta chain) sequence with its context. What it recognizes is unknown. Sequenced by immunoSEQ multiplex PCR; TCRdb stores in-frame clones only, minus some. The data hold about 120,000 clones, with about 93% observed a single time. This sample stems from a study of graft-versus-host responses after intestinal transplantation. Findings and caveats of the study: HvG clone declines early post-transplant were associated with peak circulating GvH levels.

V was cut by 4 bases and J by 6 bases, with 19 bases left in between. The CDR3 is made up of 14 amino acids. CDR1 and CDR2 (germline): SQVTM, ANQGSEA. The sequenced sample was unstimulated CD4+ T cells sorted from spleen or lymph node cells, obtained before intestinal transplant. This TCR came from a human donor who received an intestinal transplant. The chain recombines TRBV29-1 with TRBJ2-7, with D tentatively TRBD2 (6 bases). The chain's CDR3 is CSVVLDRYGGEQYF. The CDR3 DNA follows: TGCAGCGTTGTGCTGGACCGCTACGGGGGCGAGCAGTACTTC.